Below, 26 T cell receptor beta chains from the same sample are listed, as sequenced in a study of ipilimumab plus nivolumab after autologous stem cell transplantation. Clones were sequenced by immunoSEQ multiplex PCR, and TCRdb holds only the in-frame ones, with some missing. This sample has roughly 45,000 clones, with approximately 91% found just once. The sample was PBMCs, taken in a trial of ipilimumab plus nivolumab as post-transplant consolidation. The origin of the receptors is a male donor with multiple myeloma.

This clone has a single count. The rearrangement joins TRBV18 to TRBJ2-7; TRBD2 agrees at 16 bases. The CDR3 has 19 amino acids. J gave up 2 bases and V 1 base, and 8 bases lay outside the gene matches. Germline lookup yields CDR1 KGHSH and CDR2 LQKENI. The CDR3: CASSPLAGLAGGAPYEQYF. Written as DNA, the CDR3 is TGTGCCAGCTCACCACTAGCGGGACTAGCGGGAGGGGCCCCCTACGAGCAGTACTTC.

This chain joins TRBV19 and TRBJ2-5; 8 positions agree with TRBD2. Per germline, CDR1 LNHDA and CDR2 SQIVND (reference sequence). This CDR3 is 19 amino acids long. V was pared by 3 bases and J by 2 bases, with 17 bases of the junction left unmatched. The CDR3 DNA is TGTGCCAGTAGTATCCGGAGCGGGGGCCAAAACGGTGGACAAGAGACCCAGTACTTC. This gives the protein CASSIRSGGQNGGQETQYF.

This chain uses TRBV6-5 with TRBJ1-1; tentative D call: TRBD1 (5 bases). Germline V lookup: CDR1 MNHEY, CDR2 SVGAGI. The CDR3 contains 13 residues. V lost 10 bases and J 0 bases, leaving 12 bases between the germline ends. The CDR3 coding sequence is TGTGCCACCAAGACAGCAATGAACACTGAAGCTTTCTTT. It codes for CATKTAMNTEAFF.

V gene TRBV7-2 combines with J gene TRBJ1-4; D is possibly TRBD1 (6 bases). The CDR3 loop spans 14 amino acids. Germline V gene data show CDR1 as SGHTA and CDR2 as FQGNSA. Trimming removed 5 bases from V and 3 bases from J, with 10 bases in between. CDR3 coding DNA: TGTGCCAGCAGCCAGGGACACTCTAATGAAAAACTGTTTTTT. Its translation: CASSQGHSNEKLFF. Full variable domain (rest looked up from reference TRBV7-2 and TRBJ1-4): GAGVSQSPSNKVTEKGKDVELRCDPISGHTALYWYRQSLGQGLEFLIYFQGNSAPDKSGLPSDRFSAERTGGSVSTLTIQRTQQEDSAVYLCASSQGHSNEKLFFGSGTQLSVL.

This chain joins TRBV4-1 and TRBJ2-1; D is tentatively TRBD1 or TRBD2 (5 bases each). Per germline, CDR1 MGHRA and CDR2 YSYEKL. V was cut by 3 bases and J by 1 base, with 13 bases left in between. This CDR3 comprises 16 residues. CDR3 residues: CASSHPLGTSYNEQFF. CDR3 in DNA: TGCGCCAGCAGCCATCCCCTTGGGACGTCCTACAATGAGCAGTTCTTC.

The CDR3 DNA reads TGTGCCAGCAGTTTCCGCCCCGGACAGGGGGCCTACGAGCAGTACTTC. This sequence encodes CASSFRPGQGAYEQYF. V is TRBV28 and J is TRBJ2-7, with 10 nucleotides matching TRBD1. With V trimmed by 3 bases and J by 2 bases, 7 bases remained unmatched. The CDR3 sequence is 16 residues long. CDR1 is MDHEN, CDR2 SYDVKM, per germline.

This clone was seen once. V and J are TRBV19 and TRBJ2-5; no clear D gene. Trimming took off 4 bases at V and 0 bases at J, with 9 bases between the two ends. Per germline, CDR1 LNHDA and CDR2 SQIVND (reference sequence). The CDR3 sequence is 14 residues long. CDR3 nucleotides: TGTGCCAGTAGTACGGTCGCAAACCAAGAGACCCAGTACTTC. This encodes CASSTVANQETQYF.

The chain is built from TRBV27 and TRBJ1-6; the D is unclear. Trimming removed 6 bases at V and 2 bases at J, with 11 bases between. In germline, CDR1 is MNHEY, CDR2 SMNVEV (reference sequence). This CDR3 spans 15 amino acids. CDR3 nucleotide sequence: TGTGCCAGCAGCCGAGGGCGTCCCTATAATTCACCCCTCCACTTT. This translates into CASSRGRPYNSPLHF.

J is TRBJ2-5 and V is TRBV30, with D uncertain. CDR1 GTSNPN and CDR2 SVGIG come from the germline V gene (reference sequence). Deletions cut 2 bases from V and 4 bases from J, with 11 bases between. This CDR3 is built from 13 residues. CDR3: CAWSWSSGETQYF. CDR3 nucleotide sequence: TGTGCCTGGAGTTGGTCTAGTGGAGAGACCCAGTACTTC.

The chain has TRBV7-2 and TRBJ2-5; the match to TRBD2 covers 11 bases. Germline V gene lookup returns CDR1 SGHTA and CDR2 FQGNSA. This CDR3 contains 16 residues. The V segment lost 5 bases and the J segment 5 bases; nucleotides outside the gene matches: 10. CDR3 residues: CASSRSGRAGGETQYF. CDR3 DNA: TGTGCCAGCAGCCGTAGCGGGAGGGCCGGTGGGGAGACCCAGTACTTC.

The V gene is TRBV18, the J gene TRBJ1-1; D remains ambiguous. V dropped 6 bases and J dropped 4 bases, with 15 bases sitting between them. The CDR3 sequence is 14 residues long. CDR1 is KGHSH and CDR2 is LQKENI in the germline V gene. The CDR3 sequence: CASSVDGSGTEAFF. Written as DNA, the CDR3 is TGTGCCAGCTCGGTTGACGGGTCCGGCACTGAAGCTTTCTTT.

The chain joins TRBV10-1 to TRBJ2-7; 9 bases map to TRBD1. The germline V gene has CDR1 WNHNN and CDR2 SYGVQD (reference sequence). The CDR3 is 13 amino acids. Trimming removed 8 bases from V and 3 bases from J; junction bases left unmatched: 5. CDR3 in amino acids: CASGPGQGYEQYF. DNA of the CDR3: TGCGCCAGCGGACCGGGACAGGGCTACGAGCAGTACTTC.

The chain has TRBV27 and TRBJ2-7; 9 bases match TRBD1. The V gene's germline CDR1 is MNHEY and CDR2 SMNVEV (reference sequence). V was clipped by 2 bases and J by 2 bases; unmatched bases: 10. CDR3 size: 17 residues. Written as DNA, the CDR3 is TGTGCCAGCAGTTTACAATCCGGGACAGGGCCGACCTACGAGCAGTACTTC. Amino acid sequence: CASSLQSGTGPTYEQYF.

The chain is built from TRBV14 and TRBJ1-2, with unresolved D. CDR1 is SGHDN, CDR2 FVKESK, per germline. The CDR3 loop spans 13 amino acids. Trimming removed 1 base from V and 4 bases from J, with 7 bases in between. CDR3 sequence: CASSQGTAYGYTF. The CDR3 bases are TGTGCCAGCAGCCAAGGGACGGCCTATGGCTACACCTTC.

The chain is built from TRBV28 and TRBJ1-5; tentatively, D is TRBD1 (6 bases). With 8 bases removed from V and 6 bases from J, the gap between germline ends came to 17 bases. This CDR3 has 14 amino acids. Germline V gene sequence: CDR1 MDHEN, CDR2 SYDVKM. CDR3 loop: CASEGGQGSQPQHF. The CDR3 DNA is TGTGCCAGCGAGGGGGGGCAGGGGAGTCAGCCCCAGCATTTT.

A few counts support this clone. DNA of the CDR3: TGTGCCAGCAGTGATAGCGGGAGGGGGGATACGCAGTATTTT. Amino acids: CASSDSGRGDTQYF. The genes are TRBV25-1 and TRBJ2-3, with 11 nucleotides matching TRBD2. The CDR3 is 14 amino acids. Germline-derived CDR1 and CDR2 are MGHDK and SYGVNS. V dropped 3 bases and J dropped 6; count of bases not matched to a gene: 2.

This clone was observed a single time. The chain recombines TRBV28 with TRBJ1-2; a weak D match, TRBD1 (6 bases). Germline values: CDR1 MDHEN, CDR2 SYDVKM. The CDR3 contains 14 residues. V lost 2 bases and J 8 bases, leaving 15 bases between the germline ends. This chain's CDR3 is CASSLVKQGSGYTF. CDR3 in DNA: TGTGCCAGCAGTTTAGTTAAACAGGGATCCGGCTACACCTTC.

The V and J genes are TRBV7-2 and TRBJ1-2; 7 bases match TRBD1. Germline loops: CDR1 SGHTA, CDR2 FQGNSA. V shed 6 bases, J shed 7 bases, and the junction held 8 bases outside the gene matches. The CDR3 totals 13 residues. The CDR3 bases are TGTGCCAGCAGTCCAACAGGGGTGTCTGGCTACACCTTC. As protein: CASSPTGVSGYTF.

V is TRBV30 and J is TRBJ2-5, with D uncertain. Trimming pared 1 base from V and 1 base from J, leaving 7 bases between. This CDR3 contains 13 residues. Germline-derived CDR1 and CDR2 are GTSNPN and SVGIG (reference sequence). In nucleotides, the CDR3 is TGTGCCTGGAGTGCCCCAGCCCAAGAGACCCAGTACTTC. Translation gives CAWSAPAQETQYF.

The J gene is TRBJ2-6, the V gene TRBV19; 10 positions match TRBD2. CDR1 LNHDA and CDR2 SQIVND come from the germline V gene (reference sequence). Trimming removed 5 bases from V and 4 bases from J; junction bases left unmatched: 11. The CDR3 length is 18 residues. The CDR3 here is CASSRQLAGPLGANVLTF. The CDR3 nucleotides read TGTGCCAGTAGTCGACAACTAGCGGGGCCTCTCGGGGCCAACGTCCTGACTTTC.

The chain employs TRBV27 and TRBJ2-7, with 7 positions matching TRBD1. J was trimmed by 5 bases and V by 5 bases; bases with no gene match: 9. This CDR3 region has 14 residues. Looked up from germline, CDR1 is MNHEY and CDR2 is SMNVEV (reference sequence). In DNA, the CDR3 is TGTGCCAGCAGTCCGGTGAGGGGGCGGAACGAGCAGTACTTC. This translates into CASSPVRGRNEQYF.

The V call is TRBV5-1, the J call TRBJ2-7, with TRBD1 matching 8 bases. Germline lookup yields CDR1 SGHRS and CDR2 YFSETQ. With V trimmed by 4 bases and J by 5 bases, 8 bases remained unmatched. This CDR3 region has 14 residues. Here the CDR3 reads CASSTTGTGHEQYF. As DNA, the CDR3 is TGCGCCAGCAGCACCACCGGGACAGGCCACGAGCAGTACTTC.

The gene calls are TRBV19 and TRBJ2-3, with TRBD1 as a possible D gene (6 bases). CDR1 is LNHDA, CDR2 SQIVND, per germline (reference sequence). The CDR3 loop spans 15 amino acids. The V end was cut by 4 bases, the J end by 2 bases, with 13 bases between. The CDR3 DNA is TGTGCCAGTAGTACTATACAGGGCCCCACAGATACGCAGTATTTT. This encodes CASSTIQGPTDTQYF.

The chain carries TRBV27 and TRBJ2-2; the D gene could be TRBD1 or TRBD2 (5 bases each). Germline CDR1 reads MNHEY; CDR2 reads SMNVEV (reference sequence). The V and J ends lost 0 bases and 5 bases respectively, with 10 bases between them. The CDR3 totals 15 residues. The CDR3 here is CASSLSGDLTGELFF. CDR3 coding DNA: TGTGCCAGCAGTTTATCTGGGGACCTTACCGGGGAGCTGTTTTTT.

The chain recombines TRBV19 with TRBJ1-1, with no clear D. This CDR3 has 14 residues. In germline, CDR1 is LNHDA, CDR2 SQIVND (reference sequence). Trimming removed 6 bases from V and 1 base from J, with 12 bases in between. In nucleotides, the CDR3 is TGTGCCAGTAGACGCGGTCCGGGGAACACTGAAGCTTTCTTT. This sequence encodes CASRRGPGNTEAFF.

The chain combines TRBV21-1 with TRBJ2-5. TRBV21-1 corresponds to a pseudogene. CDR3 length: 13 amino acids. The CDR3 protein is CASSSRSKETQYF. The DNA of the CDR3 is TGTGCCAGCAGCTCACGATCAAAAGAGACCCAGTACTTC.